These 4 T cell receptor beta chains were all obtained from the same sample, sequenced in a study of T cells in Graves' hyperthyroidism and ophthalmopathy. There were TCR beta CDR3 regions amplified from RNA transcripts. Carried out on the TCR CDR3, a first-round RT-PCR used the HTBI primer set. In TCRdb, the multiplex PCR reads were re-called with MiXCR into one record per CDR3 protein. The sample comprises over 150,000 distinct CDR3 sequences, about 15% of which are singletons, and over 45% rests with the top ten. Material: blood. Receptors originate from a woman between 45 and 60 years old with Graves' hyperthyroidism.

The sample holds a few counts of this clonotype. This rearrangement joins TRBV27 to TRBJ2-7; D possibly corresponds to TRBD1 (5 bases). This CDR3 region has 19 residues. Trimming removed 3 bases at V and 2 bases at J, with 26 bases between. Germline lookup yields CDR1 MNHEY and CDR2 SMNVEV (reference sequence). Here the CDR3 reads CASSLAPGRGSNQPYEQYF. The CDR3 DNA reads TGTGCCAGCAGTTTGGCTCCTGGTAGGGGCTCAAACCAGCCCTACGAGCAGTACTTC.

The chain links TRBV20-1 to TRBJ2-3; 7 nucleotides agree with TRBD2. This CDR3 is built from 11 residues. The germline V gene has CDR1 DFQATT and CDR2 SNEGSKA (reference sequence). CDR3: CSAGGTDTQYF. The CDR3 region has the DNA TGCTCCGCGGGGGGCACAGATACGCAGTATTTT.

The V and J genes are TRBV19 and TRBJ1-2; no definite D call. Germline values: CDR1 LNHDA, CDR2 SQIVND (reference sequence). V was shortened by 1 base and J by 8 bases, with 11 bases between the two germline ends. This CDR3 comprises 13 residues. The CDR3: CASSIGPALGYTF. For the CDR3, the DNA is TGTGCCAGTAGTATAGGGCCAGCATTGGGCTACACCTTC.

The chain is built from TRBV20-1 and TRBJ1-4; D gene ambiguous. Germline lookup yields CDR1 DFQATT and CDR2 SNEGSKA (reference sequence). The germline V and J ends were trimmed by 0 bases and 2 bases, with 4 bases remaining between them. This CDR3 is built from 13 residues. The DNA of the CDR3 is TGCAGTGCTAGAGACTATACTAATGAAAAACTGTTTTTT. Translation: CSARDYTNEKLFF.